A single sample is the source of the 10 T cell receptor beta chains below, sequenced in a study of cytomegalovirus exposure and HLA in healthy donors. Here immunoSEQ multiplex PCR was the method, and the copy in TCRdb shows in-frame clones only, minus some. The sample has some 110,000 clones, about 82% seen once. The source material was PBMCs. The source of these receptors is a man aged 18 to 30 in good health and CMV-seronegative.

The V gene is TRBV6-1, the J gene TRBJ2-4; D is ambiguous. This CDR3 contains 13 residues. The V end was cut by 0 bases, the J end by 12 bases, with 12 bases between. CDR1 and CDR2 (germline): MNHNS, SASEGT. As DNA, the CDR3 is TGTGCCAGCAGTGAAGCTTGGGCAGGTTATCAGTACTTC. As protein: CASSEAWAGYQYF.

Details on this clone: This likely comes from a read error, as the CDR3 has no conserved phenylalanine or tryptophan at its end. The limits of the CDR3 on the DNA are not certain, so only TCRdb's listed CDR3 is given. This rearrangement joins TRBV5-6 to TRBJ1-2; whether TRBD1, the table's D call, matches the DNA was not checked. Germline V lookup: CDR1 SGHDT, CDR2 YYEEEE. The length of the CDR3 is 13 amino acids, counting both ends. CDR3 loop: CASSLNIDRGLFI.

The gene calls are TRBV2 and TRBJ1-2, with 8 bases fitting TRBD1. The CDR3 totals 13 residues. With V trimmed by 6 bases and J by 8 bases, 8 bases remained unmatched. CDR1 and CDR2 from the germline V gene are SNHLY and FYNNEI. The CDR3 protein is CASRTGAGRGYTF. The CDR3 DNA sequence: TGTGCCAGCAGGACAGGGGCTGGGAGAGGCTACACCTTC.

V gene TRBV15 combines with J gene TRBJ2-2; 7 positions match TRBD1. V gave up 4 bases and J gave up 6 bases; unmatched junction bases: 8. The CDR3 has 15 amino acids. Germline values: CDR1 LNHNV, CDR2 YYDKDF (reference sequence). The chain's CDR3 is CATSILPGQSGELFF. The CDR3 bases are TGTGCCACCAGCATCCTTCCGGGACAGTCCGGGGAGCTGTTTTTT.

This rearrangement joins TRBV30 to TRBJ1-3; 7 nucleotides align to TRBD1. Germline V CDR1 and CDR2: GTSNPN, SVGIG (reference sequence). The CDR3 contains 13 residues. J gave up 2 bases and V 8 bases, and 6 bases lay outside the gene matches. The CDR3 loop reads CAVQGLAGNTIYF. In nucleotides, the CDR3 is TGTGCCGTACAGGGGCTGGCTGGAAACACCATATATTTT.

CDR3 nucleotide sequence: TGCGCCAGCAGCGGCTCTGAGGCCGGTTCACCCCTCCACTTT. Encoded protein: CASSGSEAGSPLHF. The rearrangement links TRBV5-1 to TRBJ1-6; D not resolved. The germline gives CDR1 SGHRS, CDR2 YFSETQ. Trimming left V 4 bases short and J 9 bases short, with 14 bases between. The CDR3 has 14 residues.

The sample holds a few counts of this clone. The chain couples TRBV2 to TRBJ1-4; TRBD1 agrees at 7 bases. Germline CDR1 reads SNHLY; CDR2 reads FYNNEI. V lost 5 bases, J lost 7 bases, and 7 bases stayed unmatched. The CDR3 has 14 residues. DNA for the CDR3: TGTGCCAGCAGTATACAGGGGTTTGGTGAAAAACTGTTTTTT. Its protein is CASSIQGFGEKLFF.

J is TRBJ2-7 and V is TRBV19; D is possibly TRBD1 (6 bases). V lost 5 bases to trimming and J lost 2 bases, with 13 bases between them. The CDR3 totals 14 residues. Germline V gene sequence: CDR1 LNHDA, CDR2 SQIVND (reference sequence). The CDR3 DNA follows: TGTGCCAGTAGTCTAGGACAGAGCACCTACGAGCAGTACTTC. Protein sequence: CASSLGQSTYEQYF.

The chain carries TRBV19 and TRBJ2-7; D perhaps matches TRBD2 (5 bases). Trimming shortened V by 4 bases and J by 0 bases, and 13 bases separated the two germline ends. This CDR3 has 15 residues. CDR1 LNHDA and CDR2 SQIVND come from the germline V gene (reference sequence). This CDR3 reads CASSRRLTASYEQYF. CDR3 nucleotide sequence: TGTGCCAGTAGTAGGAGGCTAACAGCCTCCTACGAGCAGTACTTC.

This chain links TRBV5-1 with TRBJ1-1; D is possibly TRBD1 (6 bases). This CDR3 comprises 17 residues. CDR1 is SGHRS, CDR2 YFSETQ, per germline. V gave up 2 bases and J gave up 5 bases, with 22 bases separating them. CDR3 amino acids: CASSFYNNRVVATEAFF. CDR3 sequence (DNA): TGCGCCAGCAGCTTCTACAACAACAGGGTGGTTGCAACTGAAGCTTTCTTT. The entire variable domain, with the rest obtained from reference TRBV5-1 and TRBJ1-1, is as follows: KAGVTQTPRYLIKTRGQQVTLSCSPISGHRSVSWYQQTPGQGLQFLFEYFSETQRNKGNFPGRFSGRQFSNSRSEMNVSTLELGDSALYLCASSFYNNRVVATEAFFGQGTRLTVV.